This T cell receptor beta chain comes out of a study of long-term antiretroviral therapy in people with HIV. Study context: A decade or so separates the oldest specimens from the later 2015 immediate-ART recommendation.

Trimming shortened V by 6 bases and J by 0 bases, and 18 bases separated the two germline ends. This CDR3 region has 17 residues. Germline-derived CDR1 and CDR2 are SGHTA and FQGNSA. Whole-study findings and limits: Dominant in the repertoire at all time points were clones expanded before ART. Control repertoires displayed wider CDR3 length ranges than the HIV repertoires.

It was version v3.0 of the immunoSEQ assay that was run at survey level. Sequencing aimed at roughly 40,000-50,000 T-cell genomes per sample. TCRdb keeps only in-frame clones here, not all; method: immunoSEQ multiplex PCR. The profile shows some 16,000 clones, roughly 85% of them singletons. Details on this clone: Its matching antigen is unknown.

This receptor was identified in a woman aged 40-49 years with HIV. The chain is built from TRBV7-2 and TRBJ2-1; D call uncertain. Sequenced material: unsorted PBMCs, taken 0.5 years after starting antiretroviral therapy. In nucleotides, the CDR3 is TGTGCCAGCAGTCTCAGCCGGGTGCGGAGCTCCTACAATGAGCAGTTCTTC. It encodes CASSLSRVRSSYNEQFF.